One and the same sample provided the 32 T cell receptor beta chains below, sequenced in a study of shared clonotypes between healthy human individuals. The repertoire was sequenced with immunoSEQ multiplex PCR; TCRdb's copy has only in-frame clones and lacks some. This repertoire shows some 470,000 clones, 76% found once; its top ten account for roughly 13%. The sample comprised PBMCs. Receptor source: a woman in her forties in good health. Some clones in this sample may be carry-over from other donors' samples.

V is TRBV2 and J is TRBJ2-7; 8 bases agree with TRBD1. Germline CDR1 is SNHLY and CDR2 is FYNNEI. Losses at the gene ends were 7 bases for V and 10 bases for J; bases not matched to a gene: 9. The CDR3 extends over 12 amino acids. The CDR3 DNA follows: TGTGCCAGCAAACAGGGGGAAGTTGCCCAGTACTTC. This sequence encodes CASKQGEVAQYF.

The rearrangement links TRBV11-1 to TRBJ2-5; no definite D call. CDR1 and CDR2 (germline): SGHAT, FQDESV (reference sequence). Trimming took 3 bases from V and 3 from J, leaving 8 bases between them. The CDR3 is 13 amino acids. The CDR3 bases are TGTGCCAGCAGCTTGATGTTCAAAGAGACCCAGTACTTC. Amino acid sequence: CASSLMFKETQYF.

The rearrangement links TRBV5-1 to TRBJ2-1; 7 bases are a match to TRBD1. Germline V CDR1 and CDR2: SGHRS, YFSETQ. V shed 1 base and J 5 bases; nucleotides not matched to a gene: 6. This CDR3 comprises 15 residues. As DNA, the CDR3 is TGCGCCAGCAGCTTGTCGGGACAGATACACAATGAGCAGTTCTTC. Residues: CASSLSGQIHNEQFF. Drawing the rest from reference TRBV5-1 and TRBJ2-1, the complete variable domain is KAGVTQTPRYLIKTRGQQVTLSCSPISGHRSVSWYQQTPGQGLQFLFEYFSETQRNKGNFPGRFSGRQFSNSRSEMNVSTLELGDSALYLCASSLSGQIHNEQFFGPGTRLTVL.

CDR3 in DNA: TGCAGCGTTGCGGTTGGCGGGAGGGCTAGCGAGCAGTACTTC. Translating it yields CSVAVGGRASEQYF. The chain joins TRBV29-1 to TRBJ2-7; 9 bases fit TRBD2. The CDR3 covers 14 residues. Trimming removed 4 bases from V and 6 bases from J; junction bases left unmatched: 10. Germline values: CDR1 SQVTM, CDR2 ANQGSEA.

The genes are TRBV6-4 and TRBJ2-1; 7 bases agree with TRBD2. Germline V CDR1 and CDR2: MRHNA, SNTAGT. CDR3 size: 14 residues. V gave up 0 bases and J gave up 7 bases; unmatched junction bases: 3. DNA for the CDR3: TGTGCCAGCAGTGACTCACGGCGGGGGAATGAGCAGTTCTTC. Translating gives CASSDSRRGNEQFF.

Here the CDR3 DNA reads TGCGCCAGCAGCCAAGGACAGGCTATTAATGAAGCTTTCTTT. This translates into CASSQGQAINEAFF. The chain recombines TRBV4-1 with TRBJ1-1, with D tentatively TRBD1 (6 bases). V shed 1 base and J shed 7 bases, with 13 bases lying between them. Looked up from germline, CDR1 is MGHRA and CDR2 is YSYEKL. This CDR3 comprises 14 residues.

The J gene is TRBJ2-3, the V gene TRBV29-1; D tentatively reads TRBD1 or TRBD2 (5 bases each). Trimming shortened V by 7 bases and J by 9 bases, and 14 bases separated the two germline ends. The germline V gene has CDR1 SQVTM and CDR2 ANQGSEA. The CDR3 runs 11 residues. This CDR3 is CSGSEDTTQYF. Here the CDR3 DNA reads TGCAGCGGTTCGGAGGACACAACGCAGTATTTT.

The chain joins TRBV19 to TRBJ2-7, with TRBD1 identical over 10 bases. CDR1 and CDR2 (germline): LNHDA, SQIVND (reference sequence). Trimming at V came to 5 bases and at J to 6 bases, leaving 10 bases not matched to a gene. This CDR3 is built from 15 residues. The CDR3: CASSAHSGTGAEQYF. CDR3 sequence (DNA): TGTGCCAGTAGTGCCCACTCCGGGACAGGGGCCGAGCAGTACTTC.

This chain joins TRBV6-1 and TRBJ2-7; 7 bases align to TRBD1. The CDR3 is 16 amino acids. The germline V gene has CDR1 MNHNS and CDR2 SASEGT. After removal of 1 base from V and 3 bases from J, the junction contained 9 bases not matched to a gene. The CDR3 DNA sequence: TGTGCCAGCAGTGAAGGACAGGGAAGAAGGCTCTACGAGCAGTACTTC. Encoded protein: CASSEGQGRRLYEQYF.

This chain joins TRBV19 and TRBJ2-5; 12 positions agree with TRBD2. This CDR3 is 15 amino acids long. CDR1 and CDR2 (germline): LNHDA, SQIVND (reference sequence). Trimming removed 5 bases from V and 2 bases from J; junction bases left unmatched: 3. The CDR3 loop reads CASSRTSGKQETQYF. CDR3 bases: TGTGCCAGTAGTCGGACTAGCGGGAAACAAGAGACCCAGTACTTC.

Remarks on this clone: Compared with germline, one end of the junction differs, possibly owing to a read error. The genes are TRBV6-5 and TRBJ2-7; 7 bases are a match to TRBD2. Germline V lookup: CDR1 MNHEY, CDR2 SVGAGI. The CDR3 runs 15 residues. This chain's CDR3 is CASSPFLGGRIEQCF. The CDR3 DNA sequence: TGTGCCAGCAGCCCGTTTCTGGGGGGGAGGATCGAGCAGTGCTTC.

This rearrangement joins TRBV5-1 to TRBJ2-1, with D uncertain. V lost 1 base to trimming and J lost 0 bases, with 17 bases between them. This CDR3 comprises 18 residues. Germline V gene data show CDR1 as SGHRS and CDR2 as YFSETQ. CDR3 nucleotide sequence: TGCGCCAGCAGCTTGACGGGCTCGTTGGTGAGCTCCTACAATGAGCAGTTCTTC. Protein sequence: CASSLTGSLVSSYNEQFF.

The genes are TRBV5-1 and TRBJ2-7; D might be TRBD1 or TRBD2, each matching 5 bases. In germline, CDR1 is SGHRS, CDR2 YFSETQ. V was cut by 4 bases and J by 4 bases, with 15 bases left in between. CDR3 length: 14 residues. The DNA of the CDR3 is TGCGCCAGCAGCCGGGACGAGCCGCCGTACGAGCAGTACTTC. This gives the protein CASSRDEPPYEQYF. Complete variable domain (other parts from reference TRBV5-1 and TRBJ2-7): KAGVTQTPRYLIKTRGQQVTLSCSPISGHRSVSWYQQTPGQGLQFLFEYFSETQRNKGNFPGRFSGRQFSNSRSEMNVSTLELGDSALYLCASSRDEPPYEQYFGPGTRLTVT.

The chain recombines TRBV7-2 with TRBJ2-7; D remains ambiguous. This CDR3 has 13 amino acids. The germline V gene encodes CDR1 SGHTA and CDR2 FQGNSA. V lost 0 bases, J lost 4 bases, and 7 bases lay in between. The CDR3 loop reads CASSLAVGYEQYF. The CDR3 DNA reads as TGTGCCAGCAGCTTAGCTGTGGGTTACGAGCAGTACTTC.

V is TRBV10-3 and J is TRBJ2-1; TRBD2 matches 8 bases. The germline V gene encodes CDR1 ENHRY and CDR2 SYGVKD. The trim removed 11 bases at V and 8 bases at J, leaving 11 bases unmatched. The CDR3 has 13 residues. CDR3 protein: CAVKSGSKDEQFF. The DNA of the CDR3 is TGTGCCGTAAAAAGCGGGAGTAAGGATGAGCAGTTCTTC.

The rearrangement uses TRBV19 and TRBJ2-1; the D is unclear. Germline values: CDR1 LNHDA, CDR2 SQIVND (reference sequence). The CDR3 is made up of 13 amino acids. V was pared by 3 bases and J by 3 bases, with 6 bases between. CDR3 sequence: CASSMSDYNEQFF. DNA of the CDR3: TGTGCCAGTAGTATGTCGGACTACAATGAGCAGTTCTTC.

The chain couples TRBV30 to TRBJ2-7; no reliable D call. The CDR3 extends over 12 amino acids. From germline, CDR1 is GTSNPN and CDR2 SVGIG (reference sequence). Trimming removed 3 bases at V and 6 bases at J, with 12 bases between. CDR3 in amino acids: CAWRNPLSEQYF. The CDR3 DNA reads TGTGCCTGGAGAAACCCCTTAAGCGAGCAGTACTTC. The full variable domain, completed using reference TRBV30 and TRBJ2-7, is SQTIHQWPATLVQPVGSPLSLECTVEGTSNPNLYWYRQAAGRGLQLLFYSVGIGQISSEVPQNLSASRPQDRQFILSSKKLLLSDSGFYLCAWRNPLSEQYFGPGTRLTVT.

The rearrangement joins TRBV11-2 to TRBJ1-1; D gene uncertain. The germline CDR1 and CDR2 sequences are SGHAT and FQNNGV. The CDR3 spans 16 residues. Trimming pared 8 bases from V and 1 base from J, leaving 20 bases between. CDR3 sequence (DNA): TGTGCCAGCGCCTTTTGGGCAGGCAACTCGAACACTGAAGCTTTCTTT. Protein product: CASAFWAGNSNTEAFF.

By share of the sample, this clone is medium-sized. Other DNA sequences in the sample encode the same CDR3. The DNA for the CDR3 is TGCGCCAGCAGCTTCCAAGAGACCCAGTACTTC. It specifies CASSFQETQYF. V is TRBV5-1 and J is TRBJ2-5, with D uncertain. The germline V and J ends were trimmed by 2 bases and 1 base, with 0 bases remaining between them. CDR3 length equals 11 residues. Germline V gene sequence: CDR1 SGHRS, CDR2 YFSETQ. Full variable domain (outside the CDR3, taken from reference TRBV5-1 and TRBJ2-5): KAGVTQTPRYLIKTRGQQVTLSCSPISGHRSVSWYQQTPGQGLQFLFEYFSETQRNKGNFPGRFSGRQFSNSRSEMNVSTLELGDSALYLCASSFQETQYFGPGTRLLVL.

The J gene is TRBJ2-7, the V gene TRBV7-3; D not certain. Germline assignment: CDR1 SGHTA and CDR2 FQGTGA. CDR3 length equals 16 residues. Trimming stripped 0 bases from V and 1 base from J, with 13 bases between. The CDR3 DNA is TGTGCCAGCAGCTTAACGCCTAGGTGGAGTTCCTACGAGCAGTACTTC. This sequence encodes CASSLTPRWSSYEQYF. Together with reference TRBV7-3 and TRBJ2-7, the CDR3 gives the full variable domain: GAGVSQTPSNKVTEKGKYVELRCDPISGHTALYWYRQSLGQGPEFLIYFQGTGAADDSGLPNDRFFAVRPEGSVSTLKIQRTERGDSAVYLCASSLTPRWSSYEQYFGPGTRLTVT.

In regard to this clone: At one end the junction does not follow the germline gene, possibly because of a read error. The CDR3, as DNA: TGTGCTAGCAGCTCCGGACTAGCGGGAGTCAATGAGCAGTTCTTC. Translated, it gives CASSSGLAGVNEQFF. This rearrangement joins TRBV7-7 to TRBJ2-1, with 13 bases identical to TRBD2. CDR3 length: 15 amino acids. CDR1 and CDR2 (germline): SSHAT, FNYEAQ (reference sequence). Complete variable domain (other parts from reference TRBV7-7 and TRBJ2-1): GAGVSQSPRYKVTKRGQDVTLRCDPISSHATLYWYQQALGQGPEFLTYFNYEAQPDKSGLPSDRFSAERPEGSISTLTIQRTEQRDSAMYRCASSSGLAGVNEQFFGPGTRLTVL.

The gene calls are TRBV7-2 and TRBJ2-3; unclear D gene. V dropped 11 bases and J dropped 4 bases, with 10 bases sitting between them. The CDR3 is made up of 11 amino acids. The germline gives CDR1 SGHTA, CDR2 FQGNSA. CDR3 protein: CAAATADTQYF. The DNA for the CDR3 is TGTGCCGCCGCGACGGCAGATACGCAGTATTTT.

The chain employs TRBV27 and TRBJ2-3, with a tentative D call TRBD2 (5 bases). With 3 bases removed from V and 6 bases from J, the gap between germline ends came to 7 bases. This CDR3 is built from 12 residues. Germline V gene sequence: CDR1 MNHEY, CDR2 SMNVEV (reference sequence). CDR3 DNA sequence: TGTGCCAGCAGTTTTGCTAGCGATACGCAGTATTTT. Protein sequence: CASSFASDTQYF.

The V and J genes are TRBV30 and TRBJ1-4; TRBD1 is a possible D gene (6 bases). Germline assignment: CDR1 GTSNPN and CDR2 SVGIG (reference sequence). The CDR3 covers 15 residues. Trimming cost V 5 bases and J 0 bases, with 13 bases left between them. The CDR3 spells CAWHGEGATNEKLFF. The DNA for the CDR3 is TGTGCCTGGCACGGGGAGGGGGCAACTAATGAAAAACTGTTTTTT.

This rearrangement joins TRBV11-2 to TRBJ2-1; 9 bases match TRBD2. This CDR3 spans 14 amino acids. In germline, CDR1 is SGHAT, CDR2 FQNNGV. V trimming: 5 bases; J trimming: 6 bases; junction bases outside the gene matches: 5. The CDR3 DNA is TGTGCCAGCAGCATCAGCGGGAGGAGCAATGAGCAGTTCTTC. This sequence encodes CASSISGRSNEQFF.

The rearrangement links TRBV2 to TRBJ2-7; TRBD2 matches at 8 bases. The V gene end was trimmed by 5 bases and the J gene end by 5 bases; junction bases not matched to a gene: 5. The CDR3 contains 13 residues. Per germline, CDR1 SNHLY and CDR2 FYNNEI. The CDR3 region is CASSWTSTHEQYF. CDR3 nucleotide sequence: TGTGCCAGCAGTTGGACTAGCACTCACGAGCAGTACTTC.

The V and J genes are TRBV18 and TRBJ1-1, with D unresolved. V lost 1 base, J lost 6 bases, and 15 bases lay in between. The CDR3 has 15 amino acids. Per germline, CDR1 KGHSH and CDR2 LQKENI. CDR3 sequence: CASSPRDNPVAEAFF. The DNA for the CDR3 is TGTGCCAGCTCACCACGAGACAACCCGGTCGCTGAAGCTTTCTTT.

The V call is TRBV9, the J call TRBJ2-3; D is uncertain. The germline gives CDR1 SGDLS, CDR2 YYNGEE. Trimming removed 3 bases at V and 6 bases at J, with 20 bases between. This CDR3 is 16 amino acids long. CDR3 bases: TGTGCCAGCAGCGCCGGCCTAAGTGACCCTTTGGATACGCAGTATTTT. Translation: CASSAGLSDPLDTQYF.

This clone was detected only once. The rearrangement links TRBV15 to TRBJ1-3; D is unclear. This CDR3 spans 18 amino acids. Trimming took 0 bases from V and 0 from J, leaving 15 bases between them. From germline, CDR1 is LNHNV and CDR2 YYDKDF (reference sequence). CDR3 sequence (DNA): TGTGCCACCAGCAGAGATCCCTCCGGACCGAGCTCTGGAAACACCATATATTTT. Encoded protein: CATSRDPSGPSSGNTIYF.

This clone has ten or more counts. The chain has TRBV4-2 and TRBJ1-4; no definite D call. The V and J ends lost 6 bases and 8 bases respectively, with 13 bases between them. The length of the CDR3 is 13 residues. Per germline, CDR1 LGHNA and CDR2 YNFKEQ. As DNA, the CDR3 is TGTGCCAGCAGGGCAGGAGGAAGGGAAAAACTGTTTTTT. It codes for CASRAGGREKLFF.

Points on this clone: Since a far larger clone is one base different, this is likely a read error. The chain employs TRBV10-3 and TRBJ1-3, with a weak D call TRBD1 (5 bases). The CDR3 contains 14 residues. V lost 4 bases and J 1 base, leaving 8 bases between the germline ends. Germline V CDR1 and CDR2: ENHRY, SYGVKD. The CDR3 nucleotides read TGTGCCATCAGTGTGGCAGGGTCTGGAAACACCATATATTTT. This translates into CAISVAGSGNTIYF.

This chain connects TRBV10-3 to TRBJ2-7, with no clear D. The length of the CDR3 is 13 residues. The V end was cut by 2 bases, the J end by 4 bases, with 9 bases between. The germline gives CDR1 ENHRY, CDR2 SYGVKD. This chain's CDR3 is CAISETSLYEQYF. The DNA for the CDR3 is TGTGCCATCAGTGAGACCTCTCTGTACGAGCAGTACTTC.